These 5 T cell receptor beta chains originate from one sample sequenced in a study of T cell repertoires in cytomegalovirus infection. One entry per CDR3 protein, called by TCRdb with MiXCR from the reads. The repertoire has 200,000 or so distinct CDR3 sequences, roughly 30% of them found once; the top ten carry 30% to 35%. The sequencing sample was made of PBMCs. The origin of the receptors is a human donor in good health (CMV status not recorded). Some clones in this sample may be carry-over from other donors' samples.

The chain is built from TRBV2 and TRBJ1-1; D is unclear. From germline, CDR1 is SNHLY and CDR2 FYNNEI. Trimming cost V 4 bases and J 4 bases, with 7 bases left between them. The CDR3 loop spans 12 amino acids. CDR3 amino acids: CASSADLTEAFF. The CDR3 DNA sequence: TGTGCCAGCAGTGCGGACCTCACTGAAGCTTTCTTT.

This chain uses TRBV20-1 with TRBJ2-1; either TRBD1 or TRBD2 may supply D (6 bases each). The CDR3 totals 14 residues. CDR1 and CDR2 from the germline V gene are DFQATT and SNEGSKA (reference sequence). Trimming removed 0 bases from V and 8 bases from J, with 14 bases in between. The CDR3 coding sequence is TGCAGTGCTAGAGATACAGGGTGGAGGGATGAGCAGTTCTTC. The encoded protein is CSARDTGWRDEQFF.

This chain uses TRBV4-3 with TRBJ1-2; tentative D call: TRBD1 (6 bases). Per the germline V gene, CDR1 is LGHNA and CDR2 is YSLEER. The ends were cut back, 3 bases at V and 8 bases at J, with 10 bases in the middle. The CDR3 length is 12 residues. The CDR3 loop is CASSHRGEGYTF. The CDR3 region has the DNA TGCGCCAGCAGCCACAGGGGAGAGGGCTACACCTTC.

The chain is built from TRBV7-2 and TRBJ1-5; 8 bases agree with TRBD1. Germline CDR1 and CDR2: SGHTA and FQGNSA. The CDR3 runs 16 residues. The junction had 10 bases not matched to a gene; V was cut back by 5 bases and J by 4 bases. The CDR3 region has the DNA TGTGCCAGCAGCCTTCTCGACAGGGGAGGAAATCAGCCCCAGCATTTT. Translated: CASSLLDRGGNQPQHF.

This clonotype was detected a few times. The V gene is TRBV20-1, the J gene TRBJ2-2; TRBD2 is a possible D gene (6 bases). Germline V gene data show CDR1 as DFQATT and CDR2 as SNEGSKA (reference sequence). V lost 4 bases, J lost 5 bases, and 17 bases lay in between. The CDR3 length is 15 residues. The CDR3 region is CSATRRGLTTGELFF. The CDR3 DNA follows: TGCAGTGCTACAAGGCGGGGACTTACAACCGGGGAGCTGTTTTTT.